Listed below are T cell receptor beta chains from one sample, sequenced in a study of molecular identifiers for immune sequencing clone quantification. Using its own MiXCR run on the PCR reads, TCRdb lists one record per CDR3 protein. There are approximately 630,000 distinct CDR3 sequences in the sample; less than 30% occur only once, and 0.6% to 0.9% lies in the top ten. The sample was naive CD8+ T cells from blood, with Jurkat cell RNA spiked in. These receptors originate from a human donor in good health. Some libraries in this study had Jurkat cell RNA spiked in. CDR3s leave out the opening cysteine and the closing phenylalanine or tryptophan. A D gene is named only where the DNA matches it firmly. Size tells how often a clone was seen (once, few, many) or the class of an expanded clone, and some rows leave it out.

clone size	D gene	V gene	CDR3 protein
many	TRBD1	TRBV6-2/TRBV6-3	ASSSTGGTDTQY
many	TRBD2	TRBV29-1	SVDPTSGSQGGTQY
NA	TRBD1	TRBV27	ASSTGTGGWYAQY
few	TRBD2	TRBV27	ASSFVLAGGNEQF
few	NA	TRBV19	ASSIKVIGSRSNTGELF
many	NA	TRBV27	ASSPGHPYSNQPQH
few	TRBD2	TRBV14	ASSQDRGWTSGVYQETQY
few	TRBD1	TRBV10-3	AISESGTGDGYT
few	NA	TRBV27	ASSPNHVGGAHETQY
once	TRBD1	TRBV9	ASSPTGQGNTDAF
NA	NA	TRBV19	ASSMTSRGNEQF
once	NA	TRBV6-6	ATNPLGEWSTEAF
many	TRBD2	TRBV2	ASRRLAEARSFEY
many	NA	TRBV4-2	ASSQESGGFYNEQF
NA	NA	TRBV19	ASSIAASAETQY
few	NA	TRBV7-9	ASRRDVNTGELF
few	NA	TRBV4-3	ASSPGQGPNTEAF
many	NA	TRBV7-9	ASSLGRQPSH
NA	TRBD2	TRBV27	ASSSAGGSHEQY